This T cell receptor (beta chain) derives from a study of T cell changes during pregnancy in multiple sclerosis. Germline loops: CDR1 LGHNA, CDR2 YSLEER. The CDR3 runs to 16 residues. V shed 0 bases, J shed 0 bases, and the junction held 2 bases outside the gene matches. The table came from immunoSEQ multiplex PCR; TCRdb's copy has only in-frame clones and leaves some out. The data hold 60,000 or so clones, with just under 90% observed a single time. The specimen comprised peripheral blood, sampled in the first trimester of pregnancy. The receptor's source is a female donor in good health, enrolled as a control in a pregnancy study. The gene calls are TRBV4-3 and TRBJ1-3; TRBD1 matches 7 bases. The CDR3 bases are TGCGCCAGCAGCCAAGATGGGACAGACTCTGGAAACACCATATATTTT. This sequence encodes CASSQDGTDSGNTIYF.